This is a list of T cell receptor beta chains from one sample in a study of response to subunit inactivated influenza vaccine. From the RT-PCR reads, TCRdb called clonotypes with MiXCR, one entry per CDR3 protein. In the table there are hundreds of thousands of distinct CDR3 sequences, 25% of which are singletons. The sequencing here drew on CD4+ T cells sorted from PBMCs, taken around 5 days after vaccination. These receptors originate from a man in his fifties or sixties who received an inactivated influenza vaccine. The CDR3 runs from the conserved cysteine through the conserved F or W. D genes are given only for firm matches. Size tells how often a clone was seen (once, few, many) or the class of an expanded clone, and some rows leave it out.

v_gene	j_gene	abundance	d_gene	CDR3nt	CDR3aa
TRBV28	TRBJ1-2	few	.	TGTGCCAGCAGTTTGGGGGGGATGAGGATCGGCTACACCTTC	CASSLGGMRIGYTF
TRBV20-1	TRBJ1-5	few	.	TGCAGTGCTAGTGGGCATATCAGCAATCAGCCCCAGCATTTT	CSASGHISNQPQHF
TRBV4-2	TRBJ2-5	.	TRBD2	TGTGCCAGCAGCCAAGGTTCGGCTAGCGGAAAACAAGAGACCCAGTACTTC	CASSQGSASGKQETQYF
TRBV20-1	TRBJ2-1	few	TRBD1	TGCAGTGCTAGTTGGACAGGGGATGAGCAGTTCTTC	CSASWTGDEQFF
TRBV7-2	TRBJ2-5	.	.	TGTGCCAGCAGCGTCCGGACTCGCACCCAAGAGACCCAGTACTTC	CASSVRTRTQETQYF
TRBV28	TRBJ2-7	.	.	TGTGCCAGCAGTTTATGGGGGGGAGGACGAGGTTACTACGAGCAGTACTTC	CASSLWGGGRGYYEQYF
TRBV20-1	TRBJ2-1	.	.	TGCAGTGCTAGGACTAGAATCGATGAGCAGTTCTTC	CSARTRIDEQFF
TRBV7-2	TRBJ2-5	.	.	TGTGCCAGCACCCCGTACAGGTCTGGGGAGACCCAGTACTTC	CASTPYRSGETQYF
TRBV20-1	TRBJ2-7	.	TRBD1	TGCAGTGCTCCTCGACCTCTCCGGGACAGCCGTATTTACGAGCAGTACTTC	CSAPRPLRDSRIYEQYF
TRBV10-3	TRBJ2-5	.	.	TGTGCCTCCCGGGCGCCCCAAGGAGAGACCCAGTACTTC	CASRAPQGETQYF
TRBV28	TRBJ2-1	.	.	TGTGCCAGCAGCCTTGGGGATCTAACCTACAATGAGCAGTTCTTC	CASSLGDLTYNEQFF
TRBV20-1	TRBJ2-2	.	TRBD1	TGCAGTGCCCAAGGGACCGGGACAGGGACCGGGGAGCTGTTTTTT	CSAQGTGTGTGELFF
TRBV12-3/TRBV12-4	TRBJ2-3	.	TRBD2	TGTGCCAGCAGACCGGGACTAGCGGGACTCACAGATACGCAGTATTTT	CASRPGLAGLTDTQYF
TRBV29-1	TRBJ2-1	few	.	TGCAGCGTTGAAGTAGCGCCTTGGGACAATGAGCAGTTCTTC	CSVEVAPWDNEQFF
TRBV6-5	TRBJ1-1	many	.	TGTGCCAGCAGTTACTCGCCGGGACAAAAGGGGGAGAACACTGAAGCTTTCTTT	CASSYSPGQKGENTEAFF
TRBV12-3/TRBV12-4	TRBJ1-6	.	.	TGTGCCAGCAGTTTAGCGGGTTATAATTCACCCCTCCACTTT	CASSLAGYNSPLHF
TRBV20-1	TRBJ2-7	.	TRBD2	TGCAGTGCTCTGACCGGGACTAGCCCGGACGGGCAGTACTTC	CSALTGTSPDGQYF
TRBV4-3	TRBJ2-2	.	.	TGCGCCAGCAGCCACGTGCCGAACACCGGGGAGCTGTTTTTT	CASSHVPNTGELFF
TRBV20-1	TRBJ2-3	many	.	TGCAGTGCGAGGCGGGCAAGGGGGATGACAGATACGCAGTATTTT	CSARRARGMTDTQYF
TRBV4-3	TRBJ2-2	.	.	TGCGCCAGCAGCCAAGATTTAGGGGCCGGGGAGCTGTTTTTT	CASSQDLGAGELFF
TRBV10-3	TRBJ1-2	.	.	TGTGCCATCAGGAGGGACATTAAGAACTATGGCTACACCTTC	CAIRRDIKNYGYTF
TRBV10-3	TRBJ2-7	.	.	TGTGCCATCAAGTCAGGGGGGAGCTCCTACGAGCAGTACTTC	CAIKSGGSSYEQYF
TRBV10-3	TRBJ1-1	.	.	TGTGCCATCAACACCATTGCCGGGAGTAACACTGAAGCTTTCTTT	CAINTIAGSNTEAFF
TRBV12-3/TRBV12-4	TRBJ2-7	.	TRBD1	TGTGCCAGTTCCCGGGACAGGGGTGTCGAGCAGTACTTC	CASSRDRGVEQYF
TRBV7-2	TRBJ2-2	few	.	TGTGCCAGCAGCGCACTTGGGGCGACCGGGGAGCTGTTTTTT	CASSALGATGELFF
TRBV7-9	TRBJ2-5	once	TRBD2	TGTGCCAGCAGCCTGAGTCTAGCGGGGGGTTCGGAGACCCAGTACTTC	CASSLSLAGGSETQYF
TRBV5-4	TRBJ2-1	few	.	TGTGCCAGCAGCCCGGGCGGGAACTCCTACAATGAGCAGTTCTTC	CASSPGGNSYNEQFF
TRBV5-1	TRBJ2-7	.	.	TGCGCCAGCAGCTTGTCAGGGAAGTTCTACGAGCAGTACTTC	CASSLSGKFYEQYF